This T cell receptor beta chain emerged from a study of T-cell reconstitution after alpha-beta-depleted transplantation in children. Unique molecular identifiers were incorporated into the prepared TCRbeta library. TCRdb redid the calling of the PCR reads with MiXCR, one entry per CDR3 protein. The sample lists about a million distinct CDR3 sequences; about 29% were seen once. Whole-study results and caveats: Reportedly, roughly two months post-transplant, alpha-beta T cells arose from several hundred expanded graft clones. Surviving thymic progenitors and recipient T cells were the source of high TCRbeta diversity at day 60 in some patients. T-cell counts and diversity at one year post-transplant came mainly from newly produced T cells.

V lost 3 bases and J lost 5; bases outside the gene matches: 10. Germline V gene sequence: CDR1 DFQATT, CDR2 SNEGSKA (reference sequence). The CDR3 is 15 amino acids. Comment on this clonotype: Its cognate antigen is unknown.

The receptor was derived from a boy in the first two years of life who had a stem cell transplant for SCID, so the T cells may come from the graft donor. This material consisted of PBMCs, mostly from graft donor cells, taken 360 days after TCRalphabeta/CD19-depleted stem cell transplant. This sequence joins TRBV20-1 and TRBJ2-5; the match to TRBD2 covers 9 bases. The CDR3 region has the DNA TGCAGTGCTAGCCCAGCGGGGGGCCTGAGGGAGACCCAGTACTTC. Translating gives CSASPAGGLRETQYF.